This section outlines one T cell receptor beta chain sequence together with its context. Its antigen is undetermined. Sequencing was performed with immunoSEQ multiplex PCR; in TCRdb, only in-frame clones are kept and a portion is missing. This table has around 16,000 clones, 75% to 90% appearing once. The data derive from a study of lymphopenia after photon versus proton radiotherapy. Study-wide findings and caveats: Under photons, naive T cells and diversity fell while effector/memory populations rose. Authors raise, but do not show, better survival with proton therapy. After lymphocyte nadir, photon-treated repertoires showed oligoclonal expansion, especially CD8+ Temra.

Germline V gene lookup returns CDR1 SNHLY and CDR2 FYNNEI. Deletions cut 0 bases from V and 2 bases from J, with 7 bases between. The CDR3 runs 15 residues. The rearrangement joins TRBV2 to TRBJ1-4; D call uncertain. This specimen consisted of peripheral blood, obtained from a patient treated with proton-based radiotherapy. The sequence was collected from a woman aged 55-70 years with cholangiocarcinoma. Some clones in this sample may be carry-over from other donors' samples. The CDR3 DNA sequence: TGTGCCAGCAGTGAAGCCCTGGGGACTAATGAAAAACTGTTTTTT. This encodes CASSEALGTNEKLFF.